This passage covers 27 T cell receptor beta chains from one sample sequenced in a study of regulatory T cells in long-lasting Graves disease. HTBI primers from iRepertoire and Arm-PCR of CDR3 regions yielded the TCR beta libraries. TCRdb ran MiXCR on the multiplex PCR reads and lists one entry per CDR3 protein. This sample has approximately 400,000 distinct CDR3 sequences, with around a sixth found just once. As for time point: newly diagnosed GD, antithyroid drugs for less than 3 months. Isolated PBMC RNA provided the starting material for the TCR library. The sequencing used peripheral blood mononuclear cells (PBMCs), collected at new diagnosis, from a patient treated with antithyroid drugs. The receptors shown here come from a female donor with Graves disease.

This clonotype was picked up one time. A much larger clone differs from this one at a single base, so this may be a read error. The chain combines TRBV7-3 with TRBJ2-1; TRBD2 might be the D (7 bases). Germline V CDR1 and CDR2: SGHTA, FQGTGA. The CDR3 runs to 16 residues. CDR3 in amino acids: CASSLARGASGNEQFF. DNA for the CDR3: TGCGCCAGCAGCTTGGCTCGGGGGGCTAGCGGCAATGAGCAGTTCTTC. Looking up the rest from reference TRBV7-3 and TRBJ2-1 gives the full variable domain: GAGVSQTPSNKVTEKGKYVELRCDPISGHTALYWYRQSLGQGPEFLIYFQGTGAADDSGLPNDRFFAVRPEGSVSTLKIQRTERGDSAVYLCASSLARGASGNEQFFGPGTRLTVL.

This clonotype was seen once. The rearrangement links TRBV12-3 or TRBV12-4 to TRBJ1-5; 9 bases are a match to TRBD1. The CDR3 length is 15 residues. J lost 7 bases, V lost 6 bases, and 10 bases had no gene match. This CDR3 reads CASSAGTGRKQPQHF. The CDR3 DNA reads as TGTGCCAGCAGCGCCGGGACAGGGCGAAAACAGCCCCAGCATTTT.

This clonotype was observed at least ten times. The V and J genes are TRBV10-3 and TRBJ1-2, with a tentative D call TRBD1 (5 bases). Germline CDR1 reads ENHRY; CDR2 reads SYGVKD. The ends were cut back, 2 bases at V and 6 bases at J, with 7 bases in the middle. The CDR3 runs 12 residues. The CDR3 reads CAISEEGNGYTF. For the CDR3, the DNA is TGTGCCATCAGTGAGGAGGGGAATGGCTACACCTTC.

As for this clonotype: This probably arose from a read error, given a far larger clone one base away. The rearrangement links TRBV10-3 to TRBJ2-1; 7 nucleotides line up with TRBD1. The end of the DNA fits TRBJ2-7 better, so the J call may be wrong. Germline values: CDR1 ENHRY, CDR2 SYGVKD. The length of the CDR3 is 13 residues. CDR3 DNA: TGTGCCATCAGTTACTCGACAGGGTACGAGCAGTACTTC. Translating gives CAISYSTGYEQYF.

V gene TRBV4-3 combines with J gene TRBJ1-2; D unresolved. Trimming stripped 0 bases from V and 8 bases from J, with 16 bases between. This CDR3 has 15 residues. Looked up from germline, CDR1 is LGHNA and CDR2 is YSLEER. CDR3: CASSQDYTGMRGYTF. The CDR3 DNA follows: TGCGCCAGCAGCCAAGATTACACCGGGATGAGAGGCTACACCTTC.

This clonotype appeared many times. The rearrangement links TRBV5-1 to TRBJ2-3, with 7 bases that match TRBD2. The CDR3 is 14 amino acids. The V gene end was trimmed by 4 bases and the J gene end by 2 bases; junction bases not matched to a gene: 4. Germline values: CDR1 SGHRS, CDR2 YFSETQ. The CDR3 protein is CASSGRGDTDTQYF. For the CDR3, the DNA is TGCGCCAGCAGCGGGAGGGGTGACACAGATACGCAGTATTTT.

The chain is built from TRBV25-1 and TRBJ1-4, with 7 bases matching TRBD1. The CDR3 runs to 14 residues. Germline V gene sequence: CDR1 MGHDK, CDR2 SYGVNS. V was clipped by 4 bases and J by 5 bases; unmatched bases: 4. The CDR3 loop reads CASSVLTGNEKLFF. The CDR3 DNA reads TGTGCCAGCAGTGTATTGACAGGGAATGAAAAACTGTTTTTT.

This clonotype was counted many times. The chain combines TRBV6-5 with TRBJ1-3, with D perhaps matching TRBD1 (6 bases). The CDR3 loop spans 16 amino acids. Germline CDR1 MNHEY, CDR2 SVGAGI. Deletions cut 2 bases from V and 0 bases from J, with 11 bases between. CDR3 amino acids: CASSYGQPFSGNTIYF. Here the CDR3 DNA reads TGTGCCAGCAGTTACGGACAGCCATTCTCTGGAAACACCATATATTTT.

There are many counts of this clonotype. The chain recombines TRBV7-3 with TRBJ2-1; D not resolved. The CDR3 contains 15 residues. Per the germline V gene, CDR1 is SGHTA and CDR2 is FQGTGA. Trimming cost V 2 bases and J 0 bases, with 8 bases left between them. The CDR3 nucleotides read TGTGCCAGCAGCTTAGCTTACAGCTCCTACAATGAGCAGTTCTTC. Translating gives CASSLAYSSYNEQFF.

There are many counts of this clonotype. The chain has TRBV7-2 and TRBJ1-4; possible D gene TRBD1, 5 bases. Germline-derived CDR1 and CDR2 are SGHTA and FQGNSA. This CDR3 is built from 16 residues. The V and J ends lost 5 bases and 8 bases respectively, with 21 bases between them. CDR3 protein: CASSIPDQGSKEKLFF. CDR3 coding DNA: TGTGCCAGCAGCATACCCGATCAGGGAAGCAAGGAAAAACTGTTTTTT.

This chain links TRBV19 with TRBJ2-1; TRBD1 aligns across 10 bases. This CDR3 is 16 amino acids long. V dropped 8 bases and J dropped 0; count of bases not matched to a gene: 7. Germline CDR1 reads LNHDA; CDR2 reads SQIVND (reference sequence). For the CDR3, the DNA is TGTGCCAGTCAGAGACAGGGGGCCTACTCCTACAATGAGCAGTTCTTC. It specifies CASQRQGAYSYNEQFF.

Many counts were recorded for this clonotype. The CDR3, as DNA: TGTGCCAGCAGCCCGCAATATGGCTACACCTTC. Its translation: CASSPQYGYTF. The chain is built from TRBV7-9 and TRBJ1-2; D is ambiguous. This CDR3 comprises 11 residues. V was trimmed by 5 bases and J by 5 bases, leaving 6 bases between them. Germline V gene sequence: CDR1 SEHNR, CDR2 FQNEAQ (reference sequence). The variable domain in full, completed from reference TRBV7-9 and TRBJ1-2, reads DTGVSQNPRHKITKRGQNVTFRCDPISEHNRLYWYRQTLGQGPEFLTYFQNEAQLEKSRLLSDRFSAERPKGSFSTLEIQRTEQGDSAMYLCASSPQYGYTFGSGTRLTVV.

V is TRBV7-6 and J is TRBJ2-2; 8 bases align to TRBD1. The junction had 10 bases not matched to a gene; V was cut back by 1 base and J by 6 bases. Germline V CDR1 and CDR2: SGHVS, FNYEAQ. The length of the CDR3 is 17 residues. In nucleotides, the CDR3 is TGTGCCAGCAGCTTAGTTCCCGGACAGGGCGGCGCCGGGGAGCTGTTTTTT. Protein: CASSLVPGQGGAGELFF.

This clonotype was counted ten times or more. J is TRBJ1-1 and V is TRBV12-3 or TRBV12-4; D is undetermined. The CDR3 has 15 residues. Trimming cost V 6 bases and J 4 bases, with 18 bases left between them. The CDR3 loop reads CASSPVLAAATEAFF. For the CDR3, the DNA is TGTGCCAGCAGCCCGGTGCTAGCAGCCGCCACTGAAGCTTTCTTT.

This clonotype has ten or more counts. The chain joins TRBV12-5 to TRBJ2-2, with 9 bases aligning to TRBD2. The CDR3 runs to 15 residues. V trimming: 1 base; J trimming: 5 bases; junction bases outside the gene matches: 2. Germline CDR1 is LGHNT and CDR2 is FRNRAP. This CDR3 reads CASGLASGGTGELFF. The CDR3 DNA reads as TGTGCTAGTGGTTTGGCGAGCGGGGGGACCGGGGAGCTGTTTTTT. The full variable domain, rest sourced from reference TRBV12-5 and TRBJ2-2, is DARVTQTPRHKVTEMGQEVTMRCQPILGHNTVFWYRQTMMQGLELLAYFRNRAPLDDSGMPKDRFSAEMPDATLATLKIQPSEPRDSAVYFCASGLASGGTGELFFGEGSRLTVL.

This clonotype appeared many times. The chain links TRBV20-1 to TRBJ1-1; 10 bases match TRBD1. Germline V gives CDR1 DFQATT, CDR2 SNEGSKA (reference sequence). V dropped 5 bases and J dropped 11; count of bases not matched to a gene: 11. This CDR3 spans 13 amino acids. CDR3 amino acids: CSAGTGVLRGAFF. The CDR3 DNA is TGCAGTGCTGGGACAGGGGTCTTAAGGGGGGCTTTCTTT.

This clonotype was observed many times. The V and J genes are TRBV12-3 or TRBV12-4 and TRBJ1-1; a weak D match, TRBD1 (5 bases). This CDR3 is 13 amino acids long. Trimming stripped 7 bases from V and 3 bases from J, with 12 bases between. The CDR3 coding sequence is TGTGCCAGCACCCGAGACAGATACACTGAAGCTTTCTTT. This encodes CASTRDRYTEAFF.

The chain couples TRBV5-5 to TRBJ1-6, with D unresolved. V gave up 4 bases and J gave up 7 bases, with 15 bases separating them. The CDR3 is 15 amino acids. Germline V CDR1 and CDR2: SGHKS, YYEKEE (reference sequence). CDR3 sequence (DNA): TGTGCCAGCAGCACCAAGTTCCTGGGAAATTCACCCCTCCACTTT. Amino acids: CASSTKFLGNSPLHF.

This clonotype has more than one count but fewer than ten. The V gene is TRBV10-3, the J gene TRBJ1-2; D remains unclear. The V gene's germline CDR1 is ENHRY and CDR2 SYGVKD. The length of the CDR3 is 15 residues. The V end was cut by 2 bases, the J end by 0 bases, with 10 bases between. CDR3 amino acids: CAISEGFSSNYGYTF. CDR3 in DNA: TGTGCCATCAGTGAGGGGTTTAGCTCTAACTATGGCTACACCTTC.

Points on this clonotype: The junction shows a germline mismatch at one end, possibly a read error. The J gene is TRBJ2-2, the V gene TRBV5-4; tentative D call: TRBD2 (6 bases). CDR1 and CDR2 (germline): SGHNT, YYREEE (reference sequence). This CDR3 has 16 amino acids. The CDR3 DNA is TGCGCCAGCAGCCAAGCCCCGGGGGTAGGCACCGGGGAGCTGTTTTTT. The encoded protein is CASSQAPGVGTGELFF.

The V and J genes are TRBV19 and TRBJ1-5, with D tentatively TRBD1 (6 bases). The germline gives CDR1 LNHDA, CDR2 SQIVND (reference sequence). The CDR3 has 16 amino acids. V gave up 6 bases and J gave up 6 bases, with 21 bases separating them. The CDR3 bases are TGTGCCAGTAGCCTACGGGGGGCGCCTCGCGGTCAGCCCCAGCATTTT. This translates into CASSLRGAPRGQPQHF.

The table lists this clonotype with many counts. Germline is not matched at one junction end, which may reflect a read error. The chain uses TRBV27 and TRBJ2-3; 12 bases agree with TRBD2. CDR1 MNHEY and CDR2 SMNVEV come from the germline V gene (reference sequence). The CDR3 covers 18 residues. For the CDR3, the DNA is TGTGCCAGCACCCTGAGATCTAGCGGGAGGGCAAGCACAGATGCGCAGTATTTT. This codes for CASTLRSSGRASTDAQYF.

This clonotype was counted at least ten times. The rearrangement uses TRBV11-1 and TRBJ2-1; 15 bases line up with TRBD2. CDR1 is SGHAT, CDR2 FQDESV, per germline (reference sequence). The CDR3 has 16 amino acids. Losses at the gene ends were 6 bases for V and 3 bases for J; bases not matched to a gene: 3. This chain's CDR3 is CASSGTSGRNYNEQFF. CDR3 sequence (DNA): TGTGCCAGCAGTGGGACTAGCGGGAGGAACTACAATGAGCAGTTCTTC. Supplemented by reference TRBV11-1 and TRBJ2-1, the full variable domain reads EAEVAQSPRYKITEKSQAVAFWCDPISGHATLYWYRQILGQGPELLVQFQDESVVDDSQLPKDRFSAERLKGVDSTLKIQPAELGDSAMYLCASSGTSGRNYNEQFFGPGTRLTVL.

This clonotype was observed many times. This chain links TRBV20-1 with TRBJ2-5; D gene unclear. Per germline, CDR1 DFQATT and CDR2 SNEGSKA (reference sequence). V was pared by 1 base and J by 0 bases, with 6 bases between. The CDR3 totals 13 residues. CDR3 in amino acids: CSARGAYQETQYF. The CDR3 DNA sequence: TGCAGTGCTAGAGGCGCCTACCAAGAGACCCAGTACTTC.

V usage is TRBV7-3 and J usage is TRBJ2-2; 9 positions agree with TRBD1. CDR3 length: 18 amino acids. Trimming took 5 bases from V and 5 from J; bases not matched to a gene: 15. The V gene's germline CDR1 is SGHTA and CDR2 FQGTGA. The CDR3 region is CASSRGTGPISRTGELFF. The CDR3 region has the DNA TGTGCCAGCAGCCGGGGGACAGGGCCCATCTCGAGGACCGGGGAGCTGTTTTTT.

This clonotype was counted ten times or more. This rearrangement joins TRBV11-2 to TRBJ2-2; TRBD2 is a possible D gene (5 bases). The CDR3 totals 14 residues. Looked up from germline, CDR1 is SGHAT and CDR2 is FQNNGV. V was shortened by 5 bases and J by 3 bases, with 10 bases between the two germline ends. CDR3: CASSEGEYTGELFF. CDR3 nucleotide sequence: TGTGCCAGCAGCGAGGGAGAGTACACCGGGGAGCTGTTTTTT.

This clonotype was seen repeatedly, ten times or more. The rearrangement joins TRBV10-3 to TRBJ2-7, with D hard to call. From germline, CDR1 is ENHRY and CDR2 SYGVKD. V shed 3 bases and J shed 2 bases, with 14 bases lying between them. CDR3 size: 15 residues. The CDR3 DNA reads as TGTGCCATCAGTGACCAACCTGCGCCAACCTACGAGCAGTACTTC. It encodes CAISDQPAPTYEQYF.